This record looks at one TCR beta chain sequence and its context. Repertoires were generated with immunoSEQ multiplex PCR, while TCRdb's copy carries only in-frame clones and drops some. The sample includes 50,000 to 70,000 clones, over 75% of them seen just once. Trimming removed 5 bases from V and 5 bases from J; junction bases left unmatched: 8. Germline lookup yields CDR1 SEHNR and CDR2 FQNEAQ (reference sequence). This CDR3 has 16 amino acids. The data were obtained in a study of technical replicates of blood from a handful of donors. The chain uses TRBV7-9 and TRBJ2-2; 10 nucleotides agree with TRBD1. Material for sequencing was PBMCs. The origin of this receptor is a human donor in good health. Some clones in this sample may be carry-over from other donors' samples. The CDR3 bases are TGTGCCAGCAGCCCGGGGACAGGGGTTCGGACCGGGGAGCTGTTTTTT. Encoded protein: CASSPGTGVRTGELFF. Drawing the rest from reference TRBV7-9 and TRBJ2-2, the complete variable domain is DTGVSQNPRHKITKRGQNVTFRCDPISEHNRLYWYRQTLGQGPEFLTYFQNEAQLEKSRLLSDRFSAERPKGSFSTLEIQRTEQGDSAMYLCASSPGTGVRTGELFFGEGSRLTVL.